The subject of this entry is one T cell receptor (beta chain). RNA transcripts yielded amplified TCR beta CDR3 regions. First-round RT-PCR of the TCR CDR3 relied on the HTBI primer set. MiXCR, applied by TCRdb to the multiplex PCR reads, yields one record per CDR3 protein. The repertoire consists of 300,000 to 400,000 distinct CDR3 sequences, with around a sixth occurring once and the leading ten covering 49%. This specimen belongs to a study of T cells in Graves' hyperthyroidism and ophthalmopathy. Germline CDR1 reads LNHNV; CDR2 reads YYDKDF (reference sequence). This CDR3 contains 13 residues. Between the trimmed V and J ends, which lost 5 bases and 8 bases, there was a span of 12 bases.

The specimen was blood. V is TRBV15 and J is TRBJ1-4; no definite D call. The origin of this receptor is a woman between 50 and 59 years old with Graves' hyperthyroidism. CDR3 protein: CATSALLGEKLFF. The CDR3 nucleotides read TGTGCCACCAGCGCCCTATTGGGAGAAAAACTGTTTTTT.